The clone carrying this T cell receptor (beta chain) was seen only a few times. Germline V CDR1 and CDR2: SQVTM, ANQGSEA. V was pared by 4 bases and J by 0 bases, with 3 bases between. The CDR3 length is 11 residues. This sample is part of a study of control samples from healthy donors and cancer patients. Profiled with immunoSEQ multiplex PCR; TCRdb holds only in-frame clones, not every one. Of approximately 97,000 clones listed, under 95% are singletons. The TCR sequence derives from a woman under 30 in good health. The chain uses TRBV29-1 and TRBJ1-2, with D unresolved. The specimen was blood. The CDR3 sequence: CSVVTNYGYTF. CDR3 DNA: TGCAGCGTTGTTACTAACTATGGCTACACCTTC.